Listed below are T cell receptor beta chains from one sample, sequenced in a study of blood T cell repertoires in COVID-19. The method was immunoSEQ multiplex PCR; TCRdb's version includes in-frame clones alone and lacks a portion of them. The data contain 60,000 to 75,000 clones, roughly 86% of them singletons. The sequenced material came from peripheral blood. The origin of the receptors is a man aged 70-80 years with active COVID-19. The conserved cysteine and the conserved F or W are not part of the CDR3 here. Each record gives: D gene, J gene, V gene, CDR3 protein. The D gene is left open where the match is weak.

D: TRBD2
J: TRBJ2-7
V: TRBV3-1/TRBV3-2
CDR3: PRGAGDPPYEQY

D: -
J: TRBJ2-3
V: TRBV12-5
CDR3: ASGLVLQGSRTDTQY

D: TRBD2
J: TRBJ2-1
V: TRBV12-3/TRBV12-4
CDR3: ASNVAGRNEQF

D: -
J: TRBJ1-2
V: TRBV5-4
CDR3: ASSPVDRAKNYGYT

D: -
J: TRBJ1-6
V: TRBV15
CDR3: ATSRAPQNSPLH

D: -
J: TRBJ1-2
V: TRBV27
CDR3: ASSPGAGGRGYT

D: -
J: TRBJ2-5
V: TRBV11-3
CDR3: ASSLGTRGGETQY

D: TRBD1
J: TRBJ1-5
V: TRBV18
CDR3: ASSPGQGLGQPQH

D: -
J: TRBJ2-3
V: TRBV29-1
CDR3: SVEGATRTDTQY

D: TRBD1
J: TRBJ2-7
V: TRBV11-3
CDR3: ASSSRTGVYYEQY

D: -
J: TRBJ2-2
V: TRBV7-2
CDR3: ASSLAPLAGELF

D: TRBD1
J: TRBJ1-2
V: TRBV7-9
CDR3: ASSPNRGFYGYT

D: -
J: TRBJ2-1
V: TRBV21-1
CDR3: ASSRGGVVAYNEQF

D: -
J: TRBJ1-2
V: TRBV5-4
CDR3: ASSSQANLNYGYT

D: TRBD2
J: TRBJ2-7
V: TRBV9
CDR3: ASSVGLAGGPNNYEQY

D: -
J: TRBJ2-7
V: TRBV5-4
CDR3: ASHEGGEWTYEQY

D: TRBD1
J: TRBJ1-1
V: TRBV7-9
CDR3: ASSWQGAILNTEAF

D: TRBD2
J: TRBJ2-1
V: TRBV18
CDR3: ASSPGASGDEQF

D: TRBD1
J: TRBJ2-1
V: TRBV7-9
CDR3: ASSPHTGGRYNEQF

D: -
J: TRBJ2-7
V: TRBV6-5
CDR3: ASSRGPPNEQY

D: TRBD1
J: TRBJ1-2
V: TRBV28
CDR3: ASSTGGGFVGYT

D: TRBD1
J: TRBJ2-5
V: TRBV2
CDR3: ASGQGREPETQY

D: -
J: TRBJ1-1
V: TRBV29-1
CDR3: SGAQGSEAF

D: TRBD1
J: TRBJ1-2
V: TRBV27
CDR3: ASSLSGAGGGYGYT

D: -
J: TRBJ1-5
V: TRBV6-4
CDR3: ASFLPAGGARQPQH

D: TRBD1
J: TRBJ1-2
V: TRBV5-6
CDR3: ASSQGTGGLSYGYT

D: TRBD1
J: TRBJ1-1
V: TRBV28
CDR3: ASMTGGPKAF

D: TRBD2
J: TRBJ2-7
V: TRBV5-6
CDR3: ASSLVTSGAYEQY

D: -
J: TRBJ2-1
V: TRBV6-2/TRBV6-3
CDR3: ASSYPGRGQSSYNEQF

D: -
J: TRBJ2-7
V: TRBV7-8
CDR3: ASSPGGQGWEQY

D: TRBD2
J: TRBJ2-1
V: TRBV19
CDR3: ATTTSPYNEQF

D: -
J: TRBJ2-5
V: TRBV30
CDR3: AWSPSGVAETQY

D: TRBD2
J: TRBJ2-1
V: TRBV7-2
CDR3: ASSPVSGRVYNEQF

D: TRBD2
J: TRBJ2-1
V: TRBV20-1
CDR3: SASGLAAGYEQF

D: -
J: TRBJ2-6
V: TRBV6-5
CDR3: YEPSGANVLT

D: -
J: TRBJ2-7
V: TRBV6-5
CDR3: ASSRGPSYEQY

D: TRBD1
J: TRBJ1-1
V: TRBV6-4
CDR3: ASSAGQGRAEAF

D: -
J: TRBJ1-1
V: TRBV12-2
CDR3: ASRLARSQGAEDTEAF

D: TRBD2
J: TRBJ2-3
V: TRBV9
CDR3: ASSAFPTSGRAGSTDTQY

D: TRBD1
J: TRBJ2-5
V: TRBV3-1/TRBV3-2
CDR3: ASSRDRGPGETQY

D: TRBD1
J: TRBJ1-1
V: TRBV6-6
CDR3: ASSYSRDSEAF

D: -
J: TRBJ2-5
V: TRBV5-1
CDR3: ASSLGGVQETQY

D: TRBD2
J: TRBJ2-7
V: TRBV7-2
CDR3: ASSLGPQGREGVEQY

D: -
J: TRBJ2-1
V: TRBV9
CDR3: ASSVASGYNEQF